These T cell receptor beta chains were read from a single sample in a study of identical twins. TCRdb reprocessed the 5' RACE reads via MiXCR and lists one record per CDR3 protein. The sample yields about 530,000 distinct CDR3 sequences, 15% seen once. The sample was also reused in another study, on yellow fever vaccine responses in identical twins.

What was sequenced was CD4+ T cells sorted from blood. The source is a woman between 18 and 29 years old in good health. The CDR3 runs from the conserved cysteine through the conserved F or W. The D gene is left open where the match is weak. Clone sizes are given selectively: once, few, many, or a class where the clone is expanded.

cdr3_length	v_call	clone_size	j_call	d_call	cdr3_aa	cdr3_nt
19	TRBV2	NA	TRBJ2-1	TRBD1	CASSEALDMNGQGDNEQFF	TGTGCCAGCAGTGAAGCGCTTGACATGAACGGACAGGGGGACAATGAGCAGTTCTTC
16	TRBV12-3/TRBV12-4	few	TRBJ2-1	TRBD2	CASRNSSGRGSNEQFF	TGTGCCAGCAGGAACTCTAGCGGGAGAGGTTCGAATGAGCAGTTCTTC
16	TRBV12-3/TRBV12-4	few	TRBJ1-5	TRBD1	CASSTGTGYSNQPQHF	TGTGCCAGCAGTACGGGGACAGGCTATAGCAATCAGCCCCAGCATTTT
15	TRBV20-1	NA	TRBJ1-6	TRBD1	CSAVRGTGHNSPLHF	TGCAGTGCTGTGCGTGGGACAGGACATAATTCACCCCTCCACTTT
14	TRBV6-2/TRBV6-3	NA	TRBJ2-2	NA	CASRASGFTGELFF	TGTGCCAGCAGAGCGAGTGGGTTCACCGGGGAGCTGTTTTTT
15	TRBV20-1	few	TRBJ1-5	NA	CSARVGEGSNQPQHF	TGCAGTGCTAGAGTGGGAGAAGGGAGCAATCAGCCCCAGCATTTT
14	TRBV24-1	few	TRBJ2-3	NA	CATSDTGILDTQYF	TGTGCCACCAGTGATACTGGGATCCTAGATACGCAGTATTTT
15	TRBV9	NA	TRBJ2-3	NA	CASTPGLLGTDTQYF	TGTGCCAGCACCCCGGGGCTCCTTGGTACAGATACGCAGTATTTT
14	TRBV20-1	many	TRBJ1-1	TRBD1	CSAMPGQTNTEAFF	TGCAGTGCGATGCCGGGACAGACGAACACTGAAGCTTTCTTT
13	TRBV29-1	NA	TRBJ1-6	NA	CSVGDRNNSPLHF	TGCAGCGTTGGGGACCGAAATAATTCACCCCTCCACTTT
17	TRBV10-3	NA	TRBJ2-7	NA	CATAPGTQGLKTYEQYF	TGTGCCACCGCCCCCGGGACACAGGGACTAAAGACCTACGAGCAGTACTTC
13	TRBV20-1	few	TRBJ1-2	NA	CSARDPKTAGYTF	TGCAGTGCTAGAGACCCAAAGACAGCGGGCTACACCTTC
14	TRBV3-1	NA	TRBJ2-7	TRBD2	CASSQPLAEDEQYF	TGTGCCAGCAGCCAACCCCTAGCGGAGGACGAGCAGTACTTC
13	TRBV5-1	NA	TRBJ2-7	NA	CASRRETPYEQYF	TGCGCCAGCAGACGGGAGACCCCCTACGAGCAGTACTTC
12	TRBV2	NA	TRBJ2-3	NA	CASSVAGHTQYF	TGTGCCAGCAGTGTTGCAGGTCATACGCAGTATTTT
16	TRBV4-1	few	TRBJ2-1	TRBD1	CASSQEGTGAYNEQFF	TGCGCCAGCAGCCAAGAAGGGACAGGGGCCTACAATGAGCAGTTCTTC
18	TRBV5-1	many	TRBJ1-6	TRBD1	CASSLRDRGLTYNSPLHF	TGCGCCAGCAGCCTCCGGGACAGGGGGTTGACCTATAATTCACCCCTCCACTTT
14	TRBV12-3/TRBV12-4	NA	TRBJ2-1	NA	CASSLLQNGNEQFF	TGTGCCAGCAGTTTACTACAGAATGGGAATGAGCAGTTCTTC
15	TRBV6-1	NA	TRBJ2-1	TRBD1	CASGPTVTGDNEQFF	TGTGCCAGCGGTCCCACCGTCACAGGGGACAATGAGCAGTTCTTC
14	TRBV3-1	NA	TRBJ1-1	NA	CASSQGHPNTEAFF	TGTGCCAGCAGCCAAGGGCACCCGAACACTGAAGCTTTCTTT
15	TRBV5-1	few	TRBJ2-1	TRBD1	CASSTMTGGKNEQFF	TGCGCCAGCAGCACTATGACAGGGGGCAAGAATGAGCAGTTCTTC
13	TRBV7-9	few	TRBJ1-5	NA	CASSLGTTQPQHF	TGTGCCAGCAGCCTCGGGACGACTCAGCCCCAGCATTTT
14	TRBV20-1	few	TRBJ1-5	NA	CSAGEGGSNQPQHF	TGCAGTGCGGGGGAGGGGGGCTCCAATCAGCCCCAGCATTTT
17	TRBV5-6	NA	TRBJ2-4	NA	CASSSKTSRLAKNIQYF	TGTGCCAGCAGCTCAAAGACTAGTCGGCTGGCCAAAAACATTCAGTACTTC
11	TRBV28	NA	TRBJ2-2	NA	CASRTPGELFF	TGTGCCAGTAGAACCCCCGGGGAGCTGTTTTTT
15	TRBV5-1	few	TRBJ1-5	TRBD1	CASSPGQGAVEPQHF	TGCGCCAGCAGCCCGGGACAGGGGGCTGTCGAGCCCCAGCATTTT
15	TRBV20-1	NA	TRBJ1-1	NA	CSAAAPGGRRSEAFF	TGCAGTGCTGCCGCCCCGGGGGGCAGAAGATCCGAAGCTTTCTTT
15	TRBV15	NA	TRBJ1-2	TRBD1	CATSSGRTGNYGYTF	TGTGCCACCAGCAGCGGTCGGACAGGGAACTATGGCTACACCTTC
16	TRBV14	many	TRBJ2-2	TRBD2	CASSQLAGPGAGELFF	TGTGCCAGCAGCCAACTAGCGGGCCCTGGGGCCGGGGAGCTGTTTTTT
15	TRBV7-9	NA	TRBJ1-1	NA	CASSLGGRIYTEAFF	TGTGCCAGCAGCTTAGGGGGTCGTATTTACACTGAAGCTTTCTTT
13	TRBV6-4	few	TRBJ1-1	NA	CASSLGGKTEAFF	TGTGCCAGCTCACTCGGGGGGAAAACTGAAGCTTTCTTT
13	TRBV28	NA	TRBJ1-6	NA	CASSLIRDSPLHF	TGTGCCAGCAGTTTAATTCGGGATTCACCCCTCCACTTT
17	TRBV5-1	few	TRBJ2-1	TRBD2	CASSLEASGSSYNEQFF	TGCGCCAGCAGCTTGGAGGCTAGCGGGAGCTCCTACAATGAGCAGTTCTTC
12	TRBV20-1	few	TRBJ2-5	NA	CSVTSWGETQYF	TGCAGTGTTACGAGTTGGGGAGAGACCCAGTACTTC
17	TRBV5-1	NA	TRBJ2-2	TRBD2	CASSLGSSGGRTGELFF	TGCGCCAGCAGCTTGGGATCTAGCGGGGGCCGCACCGGGGAGCTGTTTTTT
15	TRBV5-1	few	TRBJ1-5	TRBD1	CASSLEGQGGQPQHF	TGCGCCAGCAGCTTGGAGGGACAGGGAGGTCAGCCCCAGCATTTT
16	TRBV10-1	NA	TRBJ2-7	NA	CASRSPWGDTVCEQYF	TGCGCCAGCCGATCCCCTTGGGGGGACACTGTATGCGAGCAGTACTTC
13	TRBV20-1	few	TRBJ2-2	NA	CSAREGNTGELFF	TGCAGTGCTAGAGAGGGAAACACCGGGGAGCTGTTTTTT
16	TRBV3-1	NA	TRBJ2-1	NA	CASSQDAGGSYNEQFF	TGTGCCAGCAGCCAAGATGCCGGGGGCTCCTACAATGAGCAGTTCTTC
15	TRBV4-1	few	TRBJ2-3	TRBD2	CASSQRGGLADTQYF	TGCGCCAGCAGCCAGCGGGGGGGCCTTGCAGATACGCAGTATTTT
12	TRBV7-8	few	TRBJ2-1	NA	CASSIERGEQFF	TGTGCCAGCAGCATAGAGAGGGGTGAGCAGTTCTTC
15	TRBV6-1	NA	TRBJ2-1	NA	CASRPGQSTINEQFF	TGTGCCAGCAGACCCGGACAGAGCACTATCAATGAGCAGTTCTTC
13	TRBV20-1	NA	TRBJ1-5	TRBD1	CSAPGQGGQPQHF	TGCAGTGCTCCGGGACAGGGAGGCCAGCCCCAGCATTTT
13	TRBV24-1	NA	TRBJ2-7	TRBD1	CATSRGQGYEQYF	TGTGCCACCAGTAGAGGACAGGGGTACGAGCAGTACTTC
13	TRBV24-1	NA	TRBJ2-2	TRBD2	CATTSGSPGELFF	TGTGCCACCACGAGCGGGAGCCCCGGGGAGCTGTTTTTT
15	TRBV12-3/TRBV12-4	NA	TRBJ1-5	NA	CASSRDGNSNQPQHF	TGTGCCAGCAGTCGGGACGGGAATAGCAATCAGCCCCAGCATTTT
11	TRBV29-1	few	TRBJ1-2	NA	CSTYLNRGYTF	TGCAGCACTTACCTCAACCGCGGCTACACCTTC
16	TRBV4-1	many	TRBJ1-5	NA	CASSQQTGDSNQPQHF	TGCGCCAGCAGCCAGCAGACAGGCGATAGCAATCAGCCCCAGCATTTT
17	TRBV10-2	NA	TRBJ2-6	NA	CASSPGTRRSGANVLTF	TGCGCCAGCAGCCCCGGGACTCGCCGCTCTGGGGCCAACGTCCTGACTTTC